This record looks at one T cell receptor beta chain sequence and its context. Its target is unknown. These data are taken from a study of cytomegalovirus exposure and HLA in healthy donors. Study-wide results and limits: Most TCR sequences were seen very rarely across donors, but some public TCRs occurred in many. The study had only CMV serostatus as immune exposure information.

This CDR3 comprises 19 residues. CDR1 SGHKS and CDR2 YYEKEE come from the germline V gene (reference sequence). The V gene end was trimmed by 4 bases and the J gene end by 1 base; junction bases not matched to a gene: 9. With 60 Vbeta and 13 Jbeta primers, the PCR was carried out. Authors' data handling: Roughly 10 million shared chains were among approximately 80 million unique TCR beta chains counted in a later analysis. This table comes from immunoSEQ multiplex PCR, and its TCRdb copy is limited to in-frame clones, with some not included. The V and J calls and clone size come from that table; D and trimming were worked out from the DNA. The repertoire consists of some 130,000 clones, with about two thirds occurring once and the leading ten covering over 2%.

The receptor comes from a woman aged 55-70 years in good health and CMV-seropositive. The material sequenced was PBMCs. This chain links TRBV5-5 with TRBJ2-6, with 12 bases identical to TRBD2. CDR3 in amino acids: CASSLSTSGGTSGANVLTF. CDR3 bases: TGTGCCAGCAGCCTCTCGACTAGCGGGGGTACATCTGGGGCCAACGTCCTGACTTTC.